This T cell receptor (beta chain) was retrieved from a study of blood T cell repertoires in COVID-19. About the study: Samples taken during acute and convalescent COVID-19 were collected in the United States, Italy and Spain.

V gave up 6 bases and J gave up 5 bases; unmatched junction bases: 4. Germline CDR1 SGHAT, CDR2 FQNNGV. This CDR3 region has 14 residues. Libraries were prepared by immunoSEQ multiplex PCR; TCRdb keeps only in-frame clonotypes and omits some of them. The top ten hold around 2.3% of the sample, which has 110,000 or so clones, under 80% seen once. The J gene is TRBJ2-2, the V gene TRBV11-2; 9 bases align to TRBD1. Specimen: peripheral blood. The TCR comes from a man aged 50 to 59 with acute or convalescent COVID-19. CDR3 sequence (DNA): TGTGCCAGCAGGGGGGACAGGGAGACCGGGGAGCTGTTTTTT. Translation gives CASRGDRETGELFF.